These T cell receptor beta chains were read from a single sample in a study of T-cell reconstitution after alpha-beta-depleted transplantation in children. TCRdb itself ran the PCR reads through MiXCR, one entry per CDR3 protein. The sample includes 70,000 to 95,000 distinct CDR3 sequences, 12% of them seen just once. The sample consisted of PBMCs from the stem cell graft donor, taken from the stem cell graft. All receptors derive from a human donor who donated a stem cell graft to a child with inherited bone marrow failure. Each CDR3 is given with its conserved first and last residue. The order of the fields is D gene, clone size, J gene, V gene, CDR3 DNA, CDR3 protein. The D gene is left open where the match is weak. Expanded clones get a size class; other rows say once, few or many, or leave the size out.

NA | many | TRBJ1-2 | TRBV5-1 | TGCGCCAGCAGCTTGGCTCCGGATACGCACTATGGCTACACCTTC | CASSLAPDTHYGYTF
NA | many | TRBJ2-7 | TRBV20-1 | TGCAGTGCTATCCTTAGGGATGCCGGCGAGCAGTACTTC | CSAILRDAGEQYF
TRBD2 | many | TRBJ2-7 | TRBV20-1 | TGCAGTGCTAGGGGGGGGAGAGGCTACGAGCAGTACTTC | CSARGGRGYEQYF
NA | many | TRBJ2-5 | TRBV5-1 | TGCGCCAGCAGCTTGGGGGACCCGTACCAAGAGACCCAGTACTTC | CASSLGDPYQETQYF
NA | NA | TRBJ1-5 | TRBV10-2 | TGCGCCAGCAGAGGGGCAACTAGCAATCAGCCCCAGCATTTT | CASRGATSNQPQHF
NA | many | TRBJ2-1 | TRBV12-3/TRBV12-4 | TGTGCCAGCGCCCCGATTAACGGCAATGAGCAGTTCTTC | CASAPINGNEQFF
NA | many | TRBJ2-5 | TRBV4-3 | TGCGCCAGCAGCCAAGATTGGGGGCGTGAGACCCAGTACTTC | CASSQDWGRETQYF
TRBD2 | many | TRBJ2-7 | TRBV4-1 | TGCGCCAGCAGCCATGGGAGGGCAGCCTTAACCTACGAGCAGTACTTC | CASSHGRAALTYEQYF
NA | many | TRBJ2-7 | TRBV5-1 | TGCGCCAGCAGCTTGGGTACAGGGATATTCGACTACGAGCAGTACTTC | CASSLGTGIFDYEQYF
NA | many | TRBJ2-1 | TRBV20-1 | TGCAGTGCTAGCGAAGGGGGGGCTTACAATGAGCAGTTCTTC | CSASEGGAYNEQFF
NA | many | TRBJ1-4 | TRBV7-7 | TGTGCCAGCAGCGCCTACCCCAAGGAGGGCCCTAATGAAAAACTGTTTTTT | CASSAYPKEGPNEKLFF
NA | many | TRBJ1-6 | TRBV5-1 | TGCGCCAGCAGCTTGGATGCGGGGGGAAATTCACCCCTCCACTTT | CASSLDAGGNSPLHF
NA | many | TRBJ1-5 | TRBV4-3 | TGCGCCAGCAGCGTCGACAGCGTCAATCAGCCCCAGCATTTT | CASSVDSVNQPQHF
NA | many | TRBJ2-5 | TRBV4-2 | TGTGCCAGCAGCCAAGAGAAACAGGGCAGCGAGACCCAGTACTTC | CASSQEKQGSETQYF
NA | many | TRBJ2-7 | TRBV4-3 | TGCGCCAGCAGCCAAGATAGGACCTACGAGCAGTACTTC | CASSQDRTYEQYF
NA | many | TRBJ2-3 | TRBV20-1 | TGCAGTGCTCTACTAGGGTACGCAGATACGCAGTATTTT | CSALLGYADTQYF
TRBD1 | many | TRBJ2-7 | TRBV14 | TGTGCCAGCAGCCGTACCGGACAGGGCTCTTACGAGCAGTACTTC | CASSRTGQGSYEQYF
TRBD2 | many | TRBJ2-1 | TRBV7-3 | TGTGCCAGCAGCTTAATGGGGGGGCCCGGACTAGCGGATGAGCAGTTCTTC | CASSLMGGPGLADEQFF
TRBD1 | many | TRBJ2-5 | TRBV5-1 | TGCGCCAGCAGCACCGGGACAGTGGCGACCCAGTACTTC | CASSTGTVATQYF
TRBD2 | many | TRBJ2-3 | TRBV15 | TGTGCCACCAGCAGAAATAGCGGGCCCACAGATACGCAGTATTTT | CATSRNSGPTDTQYF
TRBD2 | NA | TRBJ2-3 | TRBV7-1 | TGCGCCAGCAGCTCCCGGGGGGGGCCTAGCACAGATACGCAGTATTTT | CASSSRGGPSTDTQYF
TRBD1 | many | TRBJ2-5 | TRBV7-2 | TGTGCCAGCAGCTCCTTACAGGGGGTCGAAGGGACCCAGTACTTC | CASSSLQGVEGTQYF
NA | many | TRBJ2-7 | TRBV10-3 | TGTGCCATCAGGAGGACTGAGATCTACGAGCAGTACTTC | CAIRRTEIYEQYF
NA | NA | TRBJ1-2 | TRBV15 | TGTGCCACCAGCAGAGATAAGACAGACTATGGCTACACCTTC | CATSRDKTDYGYTF
NA | many | TRBJ1-6 | TRBV4-3 | TGCGCCAGCAGCCAAAGGACAGCTAATTCACCCCTCCACTTT | CASSQRTANSPLHF
NA | many | TRBJ2-2 | TRBV29-1 | TGCAGCGTTGAAGACAGGAGGAACACCGGGGAGCTGTTTTTT | CSVEDRRNTGELFF
TRBD1 | NA | TRBJ2-2 | TRBV27 | TGTGCCAGCGGTTTAGATTGGGGACAGGGGACGAACACCGGGGAGCTGTTTTTT | CASGLDWGQGTNTGELFF
TRBD1 | NA | TRBJ2-2 | TRBV11-3 | TGTGCCAGCAGCTTTGGGACAGACACCGGGGAGCTGTTTTTT | CASSFGTDTGELFF
NA | many | TRBJ2-1 | TRBV4-3 | TGCGCCAGCAGCCAGGACCTGGGCCCCGTCCATGAGCAGTTCTTC | CASSQDLGPVHEQFF
TRBD1 | many | TRBJ2-7 | TRBV7-2 | TGTGCCAGCAGCCGCCTTCAGGGGGCGTCCTACGAGCAGTACTTC | CASSRLQGASYEQYF
TRBD1 | many | TRBJ1-6 | TRBV7-3 | TGTGCCAGCAGCTTACTTGGGACAGGGGGGAATTCACCCCTCCACTTT | CASSLLGTGGNSPLHF
TRBD1 | many | TRBJ1-2 | TRBV7-2 | TGTGCCAGCAGCCTAGTGGACAGGGAGGTTGGCTACACCTTC | CASSLVDREVGYTF
TRBD1 | many | TRBJ2-5 | TRBV20-1 | TGCAGTGCTCTTCGGGACAGTACACAAGAGACCCAGTACTTC | CSALRDSTQETQYF
NA | many | TRBJ2-7 | TRBV5-1 | TGCGCCAGCAGCTCGCGGCCCCGAACCTACGAGCAGTACTTC | CASSSRPRTYEQYF
NA | many | TRBJ2-7 | TRBV29-1 | TGCAGCGTTGGTTCGGGGGAGGCCTACGAGCAGTACTTC | CSVGSGEAYEQYF
NA | many | TRBJ1-2 | TRBV20-1 | TGCAGTGCTAGAGAGGGACTGTCTCAGGGAAAAAAGGGCTACACCTTC | CSAREGLSQGKKGYTF
NA | many | TRBJ1-2 | TRBV30 | TGTGCCTGGACCAGACTAACAGGTGGCTATGGCTACACCTTC | CAWTRLTGGYGYTF
NA | many | TRBJ2-7 | TRBV29-1 | TGCAGCGTTCTACTAGGGACCCAATACGAGCAGTACTTC | CSVLLGTQYEQYF
TRBD1 | many | TRBJ1-1 | TRBV20-1 | TGCAGTGCTCCTAAGACAGGGAGGAGCACTGAAGCTTTCTTT | CSAPKTGRSTEAFF
TRBD1 | NA | TRBJ2-6 | TRBV15 | TGTGCCACCAGCAGCGACAGGGCAGGCTCTGGGGCCAACGTCCTGACTTTC | CATSSDRAGSGANVLTF
TRBD2 | many | TRBJ2-1 | TRBV5-6 | TGTGCCAGCAGCATCGGGGGGGCCGGCTATGAGCAGTTCTTC | CASSIGGAGYEQFF
TRBD2 | many | TRBJ2-3 | TRBV4-1 | TGCGCCAGCAGCCAAGTGTCGGGGGGATACACAGATACGCAGTATTTT | CASSQVSGGYTDTQYF
TRBD1 | many | TRBJ2-1 | TRBV7-9 | TGTGCCAGCAGCTTAGGGGCACAGGGGCTTCATGAGCAGTTCTTC | CASSLGAQGLHEQFF
TRBD1 | NA | TRBJ1-2 | TRBV6-2/TRBV6-3 | TGTGCCAGCAGTTACCCTCCTGGACAGGGGGACTCTTATGGCTACACCTTC | CASSYPPGQGDSYGYTF
TRBD1 | many | TRBJ1-3 | TRBV20-1 | TGCAGTGCTAGGGCAACAGGGGACGTTGGAAACACCATATATTTT | CSARATGDVGNTIYF
TRBD1 | many | TRBJ2-4 | TRBV7-2 | TGTGCCAGCAGCTTGACCCAGGGGGCTATAGCCAAAAACATTCAGTACTTC | CASSLTQGAIAKNIQYF
NA | many | TRBJ2-1 | TRBV20-1 | TGCAGTGCTAGGGGGCCAAGCTCCTACAATGAGCAGTTCTTC | CSARGPSSYNEQFF
NA | few | TRBJ2-4 | TRBV19 | TGTGCCAGTAGTTCCACCAGGTCAGGGCTTAAAAACATTCAGTACTTC | CASSSTRSGLKNIQYF
NA | many | TRBJ2-3 | TRBV5-1 | TGCGCCAGCAGCTTGCTCCAGGGGACAGATACGCAGTATTTT | CASSLLQGTDTQYF
NA | NA | TRBJ2-1 | TRBV5-1 | TGCGCCAGCAGCTTTCAGGGTTACAATGAGCAGTTCTTC | CASSFQGYNEQFF
NA | many | TRBJ2-3 | TRBV7-9 | TGTGCCAGCGGGCCTAGCAGAAGCACAGATACGCAGTATTTT | CASGPSRSTDTQYF
NA | many | TRBJ2-2 | TRBV2 | TGTGCCAGCAGTGTGGTGAACAGCCAGCTGTTTTTT | CASSVVNSQLFF
NA | many | TRBJ1-5 | TRBV15 | TGTGCCACCAGCAGGATGGGCGAGGGGATGGGCAATCAGCCCCAGCATTTT | CATSRMGEGMGNQPQHF
TRBD1 | NA | TRBJ1-4 | TRBV6-2/TRBV6-3 | TGTGCCACGCGGGACAGGTCTGTTTGTTTTTTT | CATRDRSVCFF
TRBD1 | NA | TRBJ2-7 | TRBV11-1 | TGTGCCAGCAGCCCCCGGGACAGTGCCCACGAGCAGTACTTC | CASSPRDSAHEQYF
NA | many | TRBJ2-2 | TRBV28 | TGTGCCAGCAGTTCCCGGGACGGCAACGGGGAGCTGTTTTTT | CASSSRDGNGELFF
NA | many | TRBJ2-1 | TRBV7-2 | TGTGCCAGCAGCTTAAAGGGGGGGGCAGGGGGGAATGAGCAGTTCTTC | CASSLKGGAGGNEQFF
TRBD1 | few | TRBJ1-1 | TRBV2 | TGTGCCAGCAGGCCGACAGGGAAAGCTTTCTTT | CASRPTGKAFF
NA | many | TRBJ1-2 | TRBV6-5 | TGTGCCAGCAGACGAACCTGGGGTGATGGCTACACCTTC | CASRRTWGDGYTF